Listed below are T cell receptor beta chains from one sample, sequenced in a study of CD8 T cells in ankylosing spondylitis. In TCRdb, the 5' RACE reads were re-called with MiXCR into one record per CDR3 protein. The sample has 150,000 or so distinct CDR3 sequences; about 32% are singletons. Sequencing was performed on synovial fluid, either unsorted or a sorted T cell fraction (not recorded which). These receptors all come from a male donor with ankylosing spondylitis. The CDR3 runs from the conserved cysteine through the conserved F or W. The order of the fields is clone size, V gene, J gene, CDR3 length, D gene, CDR3 protein, CDR3 DNA. D genes are given only for firm matches. Not every row has a clone size; where given, it reads once, few, many or a size class.

clone_size: once
v_call: TRBV20-1
j_call: TRBJ2-3
cdr3_length: 13
d_call: TRBD2
cdr3_aa: CSARASGTDTQYF
cdr3_nt: TGCAGTGCTAGGGCTAGCGGGACAGATACGCAGTATTTT

clone_size: -
v_call: TRBV6-1
j_call: TRBJ2-7
cdr3_length: 13
d_call: -
cdr3_aa: CASSERTGVGQYF
cdr3_nt: TGTGCCAGCAGTGAGCGGACCGGTGTCGGGCAGTACTTC

clone_size: few
v_call: TRBV3-1
j_call: TRBJ2-1
cdr3_length: 14
d_call: -
cdr3_aa: CASSQPPTVNEQFF
cdr3_nt: TGTGCCAGCAGCCAACCCCCCACGGTTAATGAGCAGTTCTTC

clone_size: many
v_call: TRBV6-1
j_call: TRBJ2-2
cdr3_length: 17
d_call: TRBD2
cdr3_aa: CASSKVVGGARVGELFF
cdr3_nt: TGTGCCAGCTCGAAGGTCGTCGGGGGGGCCCGGGTCGGGGAGCTGTTTTTT

clone_size: -
v_call: TRBV11-1
j_call: TRBJ2-3
cdr3_length: 18
d_call: -
cdr3_aa: CASSPLGGLPRSTDTQYF
cdr3_nt: TGTGCCAGCAGCCCACTCGGCGGACTGCCAAGAAGCACAGATACGCAGTATTTT

clone_size: -
v_call: TRBV28
j_call: TRBJ2-5
cdr3_length: 14
d_call: -
cdr3_aa: CASSYPRAGETQYF
cdr3_nt: TGTGCCAGCAGTTACCCACGGGCCGGGGAGACCCAGTACTTC

clone_size: -
v_call: TRBV29-1
j_call: TRBJ1-2
cdr3_length: 14
d_call: -
cdr3_aa: CSVVAGPINYGYTF
cdr3_nt: TGCAGCGTTGTAGCGGGGCCGATTAACTATGGCTACACCTTC

clone_size: few
v_call: TRBV20-1
j_call: TRBJ2-4
cdr3_length: 15
d_call: -
cdr3_aa: CSARDFGARRDIQYF
cdr3_nt: TGCAGTGCTAGAGATTTTGGTGCGCGGAGGGACATTCAGTACTTC

clone_size: few
v_call: TRBV10-3
j_call: TRBJ1-1
cdr3_length: 13
d_call: -
cdr3_aa: CAISESGRAEAFF
cdr3_nt: TGTGCCATCAGTGAATCGGGTAGGGCTGAAGCTTTCTTT

clone_size: -
v_call: TRBV2
j_call: TRBJ2-2
cdr3_length: 15
d_call: -
cdr3_aa: CASRLEDGLTGELFF
cdr3_nt: TGTGCCAGCAGGTTAGAGGACGGACTCACCGGGGAGCTGTTTTTT

clone_size: -
v_call: TRBV10-1
j_call: TRBJ1-1
cdr3_length: 12
d_call: -
cdr3_aa: CASSDRNTEAFF
cdr3_nt: TGCGCCAGCAGTGACCGGAACACTGAAGCTTTCTTT

clone_size: -
v_call: TRBV20-1
j_call: TRBJ1-4
cdr3_length: 14
d_call: -
cdr3_aa: CSASPGSRDEKLFF
cdr3_nt: TGCAGTGCTAGTCCTGGGTCAAGAGATGAAAAACTGTTTTTT

clone_size: -
v_call: TRBV11-2
j_call: TRBJ1-6
cdr3_length: 15
d_call: -
cdr3_aa: CASSRSGQNNSPLHF
cdr3_nt: TGTGCCAGCAGCCGGTCGGGACAAAATAATTCACCCCTCCACTTT

clone_size: -
v_call: TRBV7-3
j_call: TRBJ2-1
cdr3_length: 14
d_call: -
cdr3_aa: CASSLYGGEVEQFF
cdr3_nt: TGTGCCAGCAGCTTATACGGGGGAGAGGTTGAGCAGTTCTTC

clone_size: -
v_call: TRBV13
j_call: TRBJ1-1
cdr3_length: 12
d_call: -
cdr3_aa: CASSQYPGGAFF
cdr3_nt: TGTGCCAGCAGCCAATACCCCGGGGGAGCTTTCTTT

clone_size: -
v_call: TRBV6-1
j_call: TRBJ2-5
cdr3_length: 15
d_call: TRBD2
cdr3_aa: CASTQTSGAGETQYF
cdr3_nt: TGTGCCAGCACCCAGACTAGCGGGGCGGGGGAGACCCAGTACTTC

clone_size: -
v_call: TRBV7-2
j_call: TRBJ2-3
cdr3_length: 16
d_call: TRBD2
cdr3_aa: CASSWTSVGSTDTQYF
cdr3_nt: TGTGCCAGCAGCTGGACTAGCGTAGGGAGCACAGATACGCAGTATTTT

clone_size: -
v_call: TRBV7-9
j_call: TRBJ1-1
cdr3_length: 15
d_call: -
cdr3_aa: CASSLPSTGDHGAFF
cdr3_nt: TGTGCCAGCAGCCTCCCCTCAACAGGCGATCATGGGGCTTTCTTT

clone_size: few
v_call: TRBV29-1
j_call: TRBJ1-3
cdr3_length: 14
d_call: -
cdr3_aa: CSVAGPPSGNTIYF
cdr3_nt: TGCAGCGTCGCTGGACCGCCCTCTGGAAACACCATATATTTT

clone_size: few
v_call: TRBV6-2/TRBV6-3
j_call: TRBJ2-1
cdr3_length: 15
d_call: -
cdr3_aa: CASSPRGLNYNEQFF
cdr3_nt: TGTGCCAGCAGCCCCAGGGGACTAAATTACAATGAGCAGTTCTTC

clone_size: many
v_call: TRBV4-2
j_call: TRBJ2-1
cdr3_length: 15
d_call: TRBD1
cdr3_aa: CASSPGQGPYNEQFF
cdr3_nt: TGTGCCAGCAGCCCCGGACAGGGCCCCTACAATGAGCAGTTCTTC

clone_size: -
v_call: TRBV7-2
j_call: TRBJ1-2
cdr3_length: 14
d_call: -
cdr3_aa: CASTRTFFNYGYTF
cdr3_nt: TGTGCCAGTACACGGACCTTCTTTAACTATGGCTACACCTTC

clone_size: few
v_call: TRBV5-1
j_call: TRBJ1-1
cdr3_length: 17
d_call: TRBD1
cdr3_aa: CASSFVGTGRRNTEAFF
cdr3_nt: TGCGCCAGCAGCTTTGTAGGGACAGGAAGACGGAACACTGAAGCTTTCTTT

clone_size: -
v_call: TRBV29-1
j_call: TRBJ1-1
cdr3_length: 12
d_call: -
cdr3_aa: CSVEDGQTEAFF
cdr3_nt: TGCAGCGTTGAAGATGGGCAGACTGAAGCTTTCTTT

clone_size: many
v_call: TRBV7-2
j_call: TRBJ1-3
cdr3_length: 13
d_call: -
cdr3_aa: CASSLTSTDTIYF
cdr3_nt: TGTGCCAGCAGTTTGACCTCCACGGACACCATATATTTT

clone_size: -
v_call: TRBV4-2
j_call: TRBJ1-2
cdr3_length: 17
d_call: -
cdr3_aa: CASSQDRLGAGQGGYTF
cdr3_nt: TGTGCCAGCAGCCAAGATCGATTGGGGGCAGGGCAGGGTGGCTACACCTTC

clone_size: few
v_call: TRBV7-2
j_call: TRBJ1-4
cdr3_length: 15
d_call: -
cdr3_aa: CASSLSPGGNEKLFF
cdr3_nt: TGTGCCAGCAGCTTATCCCCAGGAGGCAATGAAAAACTGTTTTTT

clone_size: -
v_call: TRBV5-5
j_call: TRBJ2-2
cdr3_length: 14
d_call: -
cdr3_aa: CASSPGLHTGELFF
cdr3_nt: TGTGCCAGCAGCCCTGGACTCCACACCGGGGAGCTGTTTTTT

clone_size: many
v_call: TRBV4-2
j_call: TRBJ1-5
cdr3_length: 15
d_call: TRBD1
cdr3_aa: CASSRQDRGDQPQHF
cdr3_nt: TGTGCCAGCAGCCGTCAGGACAGGGGTGATCAGCCCCAGCATTTT

clone_size: -
v_call: TRBV28
j_call: TRBJ1-1
cdr3_length: 13
d_call: -
cdr3_aa: CASSLMGPTEAFF
cdr3_nt: TGTGCCAGCAGTCTGATGGGCCCGACTGAAGCTTTCTTT

clone_size: few
v_call: TRBV28
j_call: TRBJ2-7
cdr3_length: 11
d_call: -
cdr3_aa: CASGRAHEQYF
cdr3_nt: TGTGCCAGCGGAAGGGCCCACGAGCAGTACTTC

clone_size: few
v_call: TRBV6-5
j_call: TRBJ2-2
cdr3_length: 12
d_call: -
cdr3_aa: CASSTNTGELFF
cdr3_nt: TGTGCCAGCTCGACGAACACCGGGGAGCTGTTTTTT

clone_size: -
v_call: TRBV28
j_call: TRBJ2-2
cdr3_length: 16
d_call: TRBD1
cdr3_aa: CASSPRGRGKTGELFF
cdr3_nt: TGTGCCAGCAGCCCCAGGGGGCGAGGAAAAACCGGGGAGCTGTTTTTT

clone_size: -
v_call: TRBV7-3
j_call: TRBJ2-7
cdr3_length: 12
d_call: TRBD2
cdr3_aa: CVPWRGVHEQYF
cdr3_nt: TGTGTACCGTGGCGGGGGGTCCACGAGCAGTACTTC

clone_size: many
v_call: TRBV6-1
j_call: TRBJ1-5
cdr3_length: 13
d_call: -
cdr3_aa: CASSGGVNQPQHF
cdr3_nt: TGTGCCAGCAGTGGAGGGGTTAATCAGCCCCAGCATTTT